The present T cell receptor (beta chain) was sequenced within a study of beta chain features in type 1 diabetes. Study information: Sorted cells numbering under 140,000,000 were examined across all samples.

Regarding the study as a whole: Moderate yet significant TCRB CDR3 shortening was seen in Type 1 diabetes patients in all four CD4+ subsets. In the patient group, naive, central memory and Treg TCRB repertoires seemed more alike than in the healthy donor group.

Sequenced material consisted of expressed TCRB transcripts (all of the isolated RNA was reverse transcribed). TCRdb's table, derived via immunoSEQ multiplex PCR, lists solely in-frame clones and lacks some. The table records approximately 730,000 clones, around an eighth of them present only once. Per germline, CDR1 GTSNPN and CDR2 SVGIG (reference sequence). The CDR3 is 14 residues long. Trimming removed 4 bases from V and 4 bases from J; junction bases left unmatched: 6. Each of the CD4+ naive, central memory, regulatory and stem cell-like memory populations was sorted via CD45RO/CCR7/CD25/CD127/CD95/CD27. The purity of all sorted populations exceeded 95%. This clone was recorded a few times. Antigen unknown.

The J gene is TRBJ2-1, the V gene TRBV30, with 8 bases aligning to TRBD2. Sequenced input: naive CD4+ T cells from blood. This TCR came from a man younger than 35 with type 1 diabetes. The CDR3 nucleotides are TGTGCCTGGACGGGCGGGGGGTGGTACAATGAGCAGTTCTTC. Its protein is CAWTGGGWYNEQFF. The full variable domain, completed using reference TRBV30 and TRBJ2-1, is SQTIHQWPATLVQPVGSPLSLECTVEGTSNPNLYWYRQAAGRGLQLLFYSVGIGQISSEVPQNLSASRPQDRQFILSSKKLLLSDSGFYLCAWTGGGWYNEQFFGPGTRLTVL.